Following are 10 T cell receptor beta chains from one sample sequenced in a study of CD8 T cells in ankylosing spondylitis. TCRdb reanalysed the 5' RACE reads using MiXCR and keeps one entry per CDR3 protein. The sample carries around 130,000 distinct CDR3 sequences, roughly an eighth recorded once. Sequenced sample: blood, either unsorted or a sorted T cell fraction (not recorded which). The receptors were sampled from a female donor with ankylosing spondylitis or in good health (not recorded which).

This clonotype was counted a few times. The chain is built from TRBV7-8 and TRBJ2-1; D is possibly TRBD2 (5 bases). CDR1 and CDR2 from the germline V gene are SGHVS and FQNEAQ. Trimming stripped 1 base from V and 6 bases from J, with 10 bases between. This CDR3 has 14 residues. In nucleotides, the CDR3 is TGTGCCAGCAGCTTAGAAGGACTCGGCAATGAGCAGTTCTTC. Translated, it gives CASSLEGLGNEQFF. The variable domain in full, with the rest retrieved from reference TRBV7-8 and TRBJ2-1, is GAGVSQSPRYKVAKRGQDVALRCDPISGHVSLFWYQQALGQGPEFLTYFQNEAQLDKSGLPSDRFFAERPEGSVSTLKIQRTQQEDSAVYLCASSLEGLGNEQFFGPGTRLTVL.

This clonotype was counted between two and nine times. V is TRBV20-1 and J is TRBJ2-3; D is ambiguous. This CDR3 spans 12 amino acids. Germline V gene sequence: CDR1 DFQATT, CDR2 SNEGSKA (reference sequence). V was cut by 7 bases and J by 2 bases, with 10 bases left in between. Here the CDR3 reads CSVLGFTDTQYF. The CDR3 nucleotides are TGCAGTGTTCTGGGGTTCACAGATACGCAGTATTTT.

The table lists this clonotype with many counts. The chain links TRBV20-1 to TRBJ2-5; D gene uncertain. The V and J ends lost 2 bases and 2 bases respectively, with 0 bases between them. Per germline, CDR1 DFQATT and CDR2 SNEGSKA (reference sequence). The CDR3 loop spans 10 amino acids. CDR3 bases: TGCAGTGCTAGACAAGAGACCCAGTACTTC. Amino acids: CSARQETQYF.

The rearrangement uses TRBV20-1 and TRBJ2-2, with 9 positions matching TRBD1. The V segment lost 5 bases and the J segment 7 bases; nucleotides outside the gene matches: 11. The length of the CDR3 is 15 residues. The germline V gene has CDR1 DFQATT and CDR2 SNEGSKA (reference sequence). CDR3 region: CSAPRPGTGSGELFF. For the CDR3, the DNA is TGCAGTGCTCCGCGTCCCGGGACAGGGAGCGGGGAGCTGTTTTTT.

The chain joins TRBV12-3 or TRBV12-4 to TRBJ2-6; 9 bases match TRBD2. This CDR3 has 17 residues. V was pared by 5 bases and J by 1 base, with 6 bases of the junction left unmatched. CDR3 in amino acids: CASSHIAGASGANVLTF. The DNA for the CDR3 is TGTGCCAGCAGTCATATAGCGGGAGCGTCTGGGGCCAACGTCCTGACTTTC.

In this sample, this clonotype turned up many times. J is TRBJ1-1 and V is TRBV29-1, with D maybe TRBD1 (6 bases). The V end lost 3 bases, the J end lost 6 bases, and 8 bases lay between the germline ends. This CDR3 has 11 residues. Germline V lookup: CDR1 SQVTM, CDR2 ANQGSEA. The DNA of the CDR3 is TGCAGCGTTGACAGGGGCTCTGAAGCTTTCTTT. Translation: CSVDRGSEAFF.

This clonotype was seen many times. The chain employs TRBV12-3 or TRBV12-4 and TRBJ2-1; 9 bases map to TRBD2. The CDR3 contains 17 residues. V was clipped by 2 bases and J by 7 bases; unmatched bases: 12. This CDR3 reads CASSLSLKASGDNEQFF. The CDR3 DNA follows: TGTGCCAGCAGTTTATCCCTGAAGGCTAGCGGGGATAATGAGCAGTTCTTC.

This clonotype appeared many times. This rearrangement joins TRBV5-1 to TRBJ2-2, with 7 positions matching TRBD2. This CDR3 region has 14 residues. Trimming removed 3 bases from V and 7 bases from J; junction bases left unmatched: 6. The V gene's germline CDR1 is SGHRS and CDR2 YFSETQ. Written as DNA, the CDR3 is TGCGCCAGCAGCTCGGAGCGGGGTAACGGGGAGCTGTTTTTT. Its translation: CASSSERGNGELFF.

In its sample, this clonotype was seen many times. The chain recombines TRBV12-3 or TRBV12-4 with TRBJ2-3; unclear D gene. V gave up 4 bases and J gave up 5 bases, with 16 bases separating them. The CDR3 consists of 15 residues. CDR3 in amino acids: CASSSSSVLGDTQYF. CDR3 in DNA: TGTGCCAGCAGTTCCTCCTCCGTCCTAGGAGATACGCAGTATTTT.

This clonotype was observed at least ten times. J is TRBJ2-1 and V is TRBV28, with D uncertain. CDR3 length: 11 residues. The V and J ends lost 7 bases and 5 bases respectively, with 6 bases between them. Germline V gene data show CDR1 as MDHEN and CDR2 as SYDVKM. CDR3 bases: TGTGCCAGCATCTGGGACAATGAGCAGTTCTTC. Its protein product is CASIWDNEQFF.